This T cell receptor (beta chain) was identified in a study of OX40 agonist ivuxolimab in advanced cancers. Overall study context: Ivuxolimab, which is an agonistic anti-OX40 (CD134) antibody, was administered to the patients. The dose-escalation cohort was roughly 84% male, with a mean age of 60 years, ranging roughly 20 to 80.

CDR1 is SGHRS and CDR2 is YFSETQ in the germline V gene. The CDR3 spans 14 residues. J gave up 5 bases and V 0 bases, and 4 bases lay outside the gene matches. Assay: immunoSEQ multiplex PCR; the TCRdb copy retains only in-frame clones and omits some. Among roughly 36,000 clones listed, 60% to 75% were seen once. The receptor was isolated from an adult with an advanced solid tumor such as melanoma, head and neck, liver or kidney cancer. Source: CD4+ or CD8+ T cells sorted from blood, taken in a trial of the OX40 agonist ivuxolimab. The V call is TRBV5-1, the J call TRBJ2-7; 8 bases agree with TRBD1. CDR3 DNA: TGCGCCAGCAGCTTGGGACAGGGGATCCACGAGCAGTACTTC. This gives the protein CASSLGQGIHEQYF.